This record concerns one TCR beta chain sequence. These data belong to a study of control samples from healthy donors and cancer patients. Generated by immunoSEQ multiplex PCR, the TCRdb table keeps only in-frame clones and is missing some. The repertoire holds about 190,000 clones, around 93% seen once, with 1.5% to 2% in the top ten. This receptor was obtained from a man between 25 and 39 years old in good health. Sequenced sample: blood.

CDR3 loop: CASRIGGGNQPQHF. The CDR3 bases are TGCGCCAGCCGCATAGGAGGGGGGAATCAGCCCCAGCATTTT. The chain recombines TRBV5-1 with TRBJ1-5, with D possibly matching TRBD1 (6 bases). V lost 7 bases and J 4 bases, leaving 15 bases between the germline ends. From germline, CDR1 is SGHRS and CDR2 YFSETQ. CDR3 length equals 14 residues.